The 26 T cell receptor beta chains below were found in one sample sequenced in a study of T cells in Graves' hyperthyroidism and ophthalmopathy. Amplified TCR beta CDR3 regions derived from RNA transcripts. Carried out on the TCR CDR3, a first-round RT-PCR used the HTBI primer set. Using its own MiXCR run on the multiplex PCR reads, TCRdb lists one record per CDR3 protein. The sample has 250,000 to 300,000 distinct CDR3 sequences; approximately 14% are singletons. The sample comprised blood. Receptors originate from a woman aged 45-59 years with Graves' hyperthyroidism that later progressed to Graves' ophthalmopathy.

Note on this clonotype: A much larger clone differs by one base, so this may be a read error. V and J are TRBV7-8 and TRBJ1-1; 8 nucleotides agree with TRBD1. CDR3 length: 17 residues. CDR1 is SGHVS, CDR2 FQNEAQ, per germline. CDR3 nucleotides: TGTACCAGCAGCTTAGCTGACAGGGGTACTTATGACACTGAAGCTTTCTTT. Its translation is CTSSLADRGTYDTEAFF.

This chain connects TRBV28 to TRBJ1-1; no clear D. V was cut by 1 base and J by 1 base, with 7 bases left in between. CDR1 and CDR2 from the germline V gene are MDHEN and SYDVKM. The CDR3 runs to 14 residues. The CDR3 DNA reads TGTGCCAGCAGTTTATCGAGGGCGAACACTGAAGCTTTCTTT. It is translated as CASSLSRANTEAFF.

This clonotype was detected a few times. Possible read error: a much larger clone is one base away. The gene calls are TRBV30 and TRBJ1-4, with D possibly matching TRBD1 (6 bases). Trimming left V 2 bases short and J 8 bases short, with 12 bases between. Germline CDR1 is GTSNPN and CDR2 is SVGIG (reference sequence). The CDR3 loop spans 13 amino acids. DNA for the CDR3: TGTGCCTGGAGTAGAGGGGGAGGAGAAAAACTGTTTTTT. This codes for CAWSRGGGEKLFF.

This clonotype occurred a few times. This sequence joins TRBV7-8 and TRBJ2-2; D may be TRBD2 (6 bases). Trimming stripped 2 bases from V and 6 bases from J, with 13 bases between. This CDR3 region has 15 residues. Per germline, CDR1 SGHVS and CDR2 FQNEAQ. The CDR3 sequence is CASSLRRLVAGELFF. The CDR3 bases are TGTGCCAGCAGCTTAAGGCGACTAGTGGCCGGGGAGCTGTTTTTT.

Comments on this clonotype: The junction departs from germline at one end; a sequencing error may be responsible. This chain uses TRBV20-1 with TRBJ1-2; 7 nucleotides match TRBD1. CDR1 DFQATT and CDR2 SNEGSKA come from the germline V gene (reference sequence). The CDR3 totals 13 residues. DNA for the CDR3: TGCAGTGCGAGAGACAGGGTGGTAGGAGGCTACACCTTC. This codes for CSARDRVVGGYTF.

The gene calls are TRBV24-1 and TRBJ2-7, with TRBD1 matching 10 bases. CDR3 length: 15 residues. Germline CDR1 and CDR2: KGHDR and SFDVKD. V shed 3 bases and J 3 bases; nucleotides not matched to a gene: 4. CDR3 in amino acids: CATSDPGQGYYEQYF. In DNA form, the CDR3 reads TGTGCCACCAGTGATCCGGGACAGGGGTACTACGAGCAGTACTTC.

This clonotype was observed a handful of times. The J gene is TRBJ1-6, the V gene TRBV2, with D maybe TRBD1 (5 bases). CDR1 SNHLY and CDR2 FYNNEI come from the germline V gene. The V gene lost 2 bases and the J gene lost 10 bases, with 15 bases spanning the gap. The CDR3 is 15 residues long. CDR3 region: CASSERRQGSSPLHF. In DNA, the CDR3 is TGTGCCAGCAGTGAAAGGAGGCAGGGATCCTCACCCCTCCACTTT.

The chain carries TRBV19 and TRBJ1-5, with no clear D. The V and J ends lost 6 bases and 5 bases respectively, with 11 bases between them. This CDR3 region has 13 residues. The germline V gene has CDR1 LNHDA and CDR2 SQIVND (reference sequence). CDR3 coding DNA: TGTGCCAGTAGCCCCTGGGCAGATCAGCCCCAGCATTTT. Its protein product is CASSPWADQPQHF.

A remark on this clonotype: A junction boundary mismatches the germline segment, possibly from a read error. The V and J genes are TRBV7-9 and TRBJ2-2; D possibly matches TRBD1 or TRBD2 (6 bases each). The CDR3 loop spans 13 amino acids. The germline gives CDR1 SEHNR, CDR2 FQNEAQ (reference sequence). The chain's CDR3 is CASSSQGAGGLFF. In DNA, the CDR3 is TGTGCCAGCAGCTCACAGGGAGCCGGGGGGCTGTTTTTT. Full variable domain (rest looked up from reference TRBV7-9 and TRBJ2-2): DTGVSQNPRHKITKRGQNVTFRCDPISEHNRLYWYRQTLGQGPEFLTYFQNEAQLEKSRLLSDRFSAERPKGSFSTLEIQRTEQGDSAMYLCASSSQGAGGLFFGEGSRLTVL.

This clonotype was seen repeatedly, ten times or more. The gene calls are TRBV11-2 and TRBJ1-1; D possibly corresponds to TRBD1 (6 bases). CDR3 size: 13 residues. Trimming took 4 bases from V and 6 from J, leaving 12 bases between them. Per the germline V gene, CDR1 is SGHAT and CDR2 is FQNNGV. The CDR3 DNA reads TGTGCCAGCAGCTGGGCAGGGGTGCCTGAAGCTTTCTTT. This codes for CASSWAGVPEAFF.

This clonotype was seen ten or more times. The CDR3 spells CASSIGPGTLNTEAFF. The DNA of the CDR3 is TGTGCCAGTAGTATAGGCCCCGGGACCCTGAACACTGAAGCTTTCTTT. The V gene is TRBV19, the J gene TRBJ1-1, with a tentative D call TRBD1 (5 bases). Deletions cut 1 base from V and 0 bases from J, with 12 bases between. This CDR3 comprises 16 residues. The germline V gene has CDR1 LNHDA and CDR2 SQIVND (reference sequence). Filled out from reference TRBV19 and TRBJ1-1, the complete variable domain reads DGGITQSPKYLFRKEGQNVTLSCEQNLNHDAMYWYRQDPGQGLRLIYYSQIVNDFQKGDIAEGYSVSREKKESFPLTVTSAQKNPTAFYLCASSIGPGTLNTEAFFGQGTRLTVV.

This clonotype has at least ten counts. The J gene is TRBJ2-2, the V gene TRBV18; a possible D gene is TRBD1 (6 bases). V shed 1 base and J shed 4 bases, with 16 bases lying between them. The germline gives CDR1 KGHSH, CDR2 LQKENI. There are 17 residues in the CDR3. CDR3 sequence: CASSPLGGQRLTGELFF. The CDR3 DNA follows: TGTGCCAGCTCACCACTGGGTGGACAGCGACTCACCGGGGAGCTGTTTTTT. The whole variable domain, filled in from reference TRBV18 and TRBJ2-2, reads NAGVMQNPRHLVRRRGQEARLRCSPMKGHSHVYWYRQLPEEGLKFMVYLQKENIIDESGMPKERFSAEFPKEGPSILRIQQVVRGDSAAYFCASSPLGGQRLTGELFFGEGSRLTVL.

This clonotype was detected many times. V and J are TRBV2 and TRBJ2-7, with TRBD2 matching over 8 bases. The CDR3 consists of 14 residues. Germline loops: CDR1 SNHLY, CDR2 FYNNEI. J gave up 0 bases and V 8 bases, and 6 bases lay outside the gene matches. The CDR3 region is CASGSGDSSYEQYF. The CDR3 DNA sequence: TGTGCCAGCGGTAGCGGGGATAGCTCCTACGAGCAGTACTTC. The full variable domain, in which reference TRBV2 and TRBJ2-7 provide the parts outside the CDR3, is EPEVTQTPSHQVTQMGQEVILRCVPISNHLYFYWYRQILGQKVEFLVSFYNNEISEKSEIFDDQFSVERPDGSNFTLKIRSTKLEDSAMYFCASGSGDSSYEQYFGPGTRLTVT.

The V and J genes are TRBV28 and TRBJ1-5; tentative D call: TRBD1 (6 bases). The CDR3 has 17 amino acids. Germline V lookup: CDR1 MDHEN, CDR2 SYDVKM. V was cut by 3 bases and J by 0 bases, with 15 bases left in between. For the CDR3, the DNA is TGTGCCAGCAGTTTCCCTCTCGACAGGTTTAGCAATCAGCCCCAGCATTTT. Its protein product is CASSFPLDRFSNQPQHF.

This clonotype has a handful of counts. This rearrangement joins TRBV6-5 to TRBJ2-1, with 9 bases lining up with TRBD2. Trimming removed 6 bases from V and 9 bases from J; junction bases left unmatched: 6. This CDR3 contains 13 residues. Germline V gene lookup returns CDR1 MNHEY and CDR2 SVGAGI. CDR3 sequence reads: CASSLAGVREQFF. Written as DNA, the CDR3 is TGTGCCAGCAGCTTAGCGGGAGTACGTGAGCAGTTCTTC.

In its sample, this clonotype was seen many times. The V call is TRBV28, the J call TRBJ1-1; perhaps TRBD1 as D (6 bases). Germline V CDR1 and CDR2: MDHEN, SYDVKM. V gave up 4 bases and J gave up 3 bases, with 15 bases separating them. This CDR3 is 15 amino acids long. This CDR3 reads CASSSYRVRDTEAFF. The DNA for the CDR3 is TGTGCCAGCAGTTCATACAGGGTCCGGGACACTGAAGCTTTCTTT. Supplemented by reference TRBV28 and TRBJ1-1, the full variable domain reads DVKVTQSSRYLVKRTGEKVFLECVQDMDHENMFWYRQDPGLGLRLIYFSYDVKMKEKGDIPEGYSVSREKKERFSLILESASTNQTSMYLCASSSYRVRDTEAFFGQGTRLTVV.

This sequence joins TRBV13 and TRBJ2-5, with 14 bases aligning to TRBD2. There are 16 residues in the CDR3. Germline CDR1 PRHDT, CDR2 FYEKMQ (reference sequence). V lost 4 bases to trimming and J lost 4 bases; unmatched junction nucleotides: 5. In nucleotides, the CDR3 is TGTGCCAGCAGCTCCGCCGGGACTAGCGGGAGAGAGACCCAGTACTTC. As protein: CASSSAGTSGRETQYF.

This clonotype was seen only a few times. The chain's CDR3 is CASSQGSNRQYSEGQPQHF. Here the CDR3 DNA reads TGTGCCAGCAGCCAAGGTTCTAACAGGCAATACAGTGAGGGGCAGCCCCAGCATTTT. The gene calls are TRBV3-1 and TRBJ1-5; the D gene is possibly TRBD1 (5 bases). In germline, CDR1 is LGHDT, CDR2 YNNKEL (reference sequence). The CDR3 totals 19 residues. Trimming cost V 1 base and J 7 bases, with 26 bases left between them. The complete variable domain, with remaining parts taken from reference TRBV3-1 and TRBJ1-5, reads DTAVSQTPKYLVTQMGNDKSIKCEQNLGHDTMYWYKQDSKKFLKIMFSYNNKELIINETVPNRFSPKSPDKAHLNLHINSLELGDSAVYFCASSQGSNRQYSEGQPQHFGDGTRLSIL.

This clonotype was observed a handful of times. Sequence at one end of the junction differs from germline and may be a read error. This rearrangement joins TRBV28 to TRBJ2-1; 13 bases are shared with TRBD2. The germline V gene encodes CDR1 MDHEN and CDR2 SYDVKM. The CDR3 contains 15 residues. The CDR3 nucleotides read TGTGCCGGCAGCCAAACTAGCGGGAGGGGCAATGAGCAGTTCTTC. The encoded protein is CAGSQTSGRGNEQFF.

The chain employs TRBV6-6 and TRBJ1-5; 7 bases fit TRBD1. CDR1 is MNHNY, CDR2 SVGAGI, per germline (reference sequence). The CDR3 has 18 amino acids. V lost 0 bases and J lost 0; bases outside the gene matches: 8. The CDR3 is CASSYSVRGAYSNQPQHF. The CDR3 region has the DNA TGTGCCAGCAGTTACTCGGTCAGGGGGGCCTATAGCAATCAGCCCCAGCATTTT.

This clonotype was counted at least ten times. The V call is TRBV18, the J call TRBJ1-1, with a weak D call TRBD1 (5 bases). The CDR3 covers 14 residues. CDR1 is KGHSH, CDR2 LQKENI, per germline. Trimming took off 3 bases at V and 10 bases at J, with 18 bases between the two ends. The CDR3 bases are TGTGCCAGCTCACCCAACTGGCCACAGGTTTTAGCTTTCTTT. Translation gives CASSPNWPQVLAFF.

Points on this clonotype: Just one base apart from a much larger clone, this may be a read error. The chain uses TRBV10-1 and TRBJ2-6; TRBD2 matches at 11 bases. This CDR3 comprises 19 residues. Looked up from germline, CDR1 is WNHNN and CDR2 is SYGVQD (reference sequence). The CDR3 reads CASSRIGLAGYSGANVVTF. The CDR3 DNA reads TGCGCCAGCAGTAGGATCGGACTAGCGGGCTACTCTGGGGCCAACGTCGTGACTTTC.

This clonotype was observed a single time. V usage is TRBV9 and J usage is TRBJ2-5; unclear D gene. V lost 4 bases to trimming and J lost 4 bases, with 11 bases between them. Germline CDR1 reads SGDLS; CDR2 reads YYNGEE. The CDR3 totals 13 residues. CDR3 DNA: TGTGCCAGCAGCACCCGACAAGCAGAGACCCAGTACTTC. Translated: CASSTRQAETQYF.

Many counts were recorded for this clonotype. The chain recombines TRBV20-1 with TRBJ2-1; 11 bases agree with TRBD2. V gave up 0 bases and J gave up 9 bases; unmatched junction bases: 4. The germline gives CDR1 DFQATT, CDR2 SNEGSKA (reference sequence). There are 14 residues in the CDR3. DNA for the CDR3: TGCAGTGCTAGAGAACTAGCGGGAGTGTCTGAGCAGTTCTTC. This gives the protein CSARELAGVSEQFF.

This clonotype was detected many times. V is TRBV20-1 and J is TRBJ2-7; 9 nucleotides line up with TRBD1. The V gene end was trimmed by 2 bases and the J gene end by 7 bases; junction bases not matched to a gene: 6. This CDR3 spans 13 amino acids. The germline CDR1 and CDR2 sequences are DFQATT and SNEGSKA (reference sequence). As DNA, the CDR3 is TGCAGTGCTAGAAGACAGGGGGGAATAGAGCAGTACTTC. It encodes CSARRQGGIEQYF.

This clonotype has a handful of counts. This chain uses TRBV7-9 with TRBJ2-1; 9 bases are shared with TRBD2. CDR3 length equals 15 residues. Germline V CDR1 and CDR2: SEHNR, FQNEAQ (reference sequence). Trimming cost V 2 bases and J 4 bases; bases outside gene matches: 3. Written as DNA, the CDR3 is TGTGCCAGCAGCTTAACTAGCGGGCCTTACAATGAGCAGTTCTTC. Encoded protein: CASSLTSGPYNEQFF.